The rows below give T cell receptor beta chains drawn from one sample of a study of blood T cells in healthy people across ages. In TCRdb, the 5' RACE reads were re-called with MiXCR into one record per CDR3 protein. The sample carries hundreds of thousands of distinct CDR3 sequences, 52% recorded once. Sequenced sample: blood. These TCRs come from a man aged 55 to 70 in good health. Both conserved end residues are part of each CDR3. D genes are given only for firm matches. The size of a clone is reported for some rows only, either as once, few or many, or as a class for expanded clones.

j_call v_call cdr3_length clone_size d_call cdr3_nt cdr3_aa
TRBJ2-7 TRBV7-9 13 . . TGTGCCAGCAGCTTCTCTAGCGTCCACGAGCAGTACTTC CASSFSSVHEQYF
TRBJ2-1 TRBV9 12 . TRBD1 TGTGCCAGCAGCGAGGACAGGGGTGAGCAGTTCTTC CASSEDRGEQFF
TRBJ2-1 TRBV29-1 12 . TRBD2 TGCAGCGTAGCGGGAGGGCGGAATGAGCAGTTCTTC CSVAGGRNEQFF
TRBJ2-3 TRBV5-1 14 . TRBD2 TGCGCCAGCGGCGCGGGAGCTAGCACAGATACGCAGTATTTT CASGAGASTDTQYF
TRBJ2-5 TRBV20-1 20 few . TGCAGTGCTAGAGACCTCCGAGACCCTGACCGGGACTCCCAGGGCGAGACCCAGTACTTC CSARDLRDPDRDSQGETQYF
TRBJ1-6 TRBV3-1 16 . . TGTGCCAGCAGCCAAGAGGGACGGCTGTTGGGTTCACCCCTCCACTTT CASSQEGRLLGSPLHF
TRBJ2-1 TRBV5-1 18 . TRBD2 TGCGCCAGCAGCATGGGACTAGCGGGAAAGGGTTTCCACAATGAGCAGTTCTTC CASSMGLAGKGFHNEQFF
TRBJ1-2 TRBV20-1 16 . TRBD1 TGCAGTGCTCGCTTAGCGGACAGGGGGCGCGGCTATGGCTACACCTTC CSARLADRGRGYGYTF
TRBJ2-7 TRBV7-2 13 many . TGTGCCAGCAGCTTAGGACTCCCTTCCGAGCAGTACTTC CASSLGLPSEQYF
TRBJ2-1 TRBV3-1 14 . . TGTGCCAGCAGCCGTTATGGGACCAACAGTGAGCAGTTCTTC CASSRYGTNSEQFF
TRBJ2-5 TRBV15 14 . TRBD2 TGTGCCACCAGCAGGAGCCGGGGGGAAGAGACCCAGTACTTC CATSRSRGEETQYF
TRBJ1-2 TRBV30 13 many . TGTGCCTGGACTGCTGCCGGCGTTTATGGCTACACCTTC CAWTAAGVYGYTF
TRBJ2-1 TRBV20-1 15 . . TGCAGTGCTGGCAAGGGGTTTTTAGGGAACAATGAGCAGTTCTTC CSAGKGFLGNNEQFF
TRBJ2-7 TRBV5-1 15 few . TGCGCCAGCAGCTTGGAGCAAAGGGGCCCCTACGAGCAGTACTTC CASSLEQRGPYEQYF
TRBJ2-6 TRBV6-2/TRBV6-3 17 . . TGTGCCAGCACCCATTGGAGGGGCTCCCCTGGGGCCAACGTCCTGACTTTC CASTHWRGSPGANVLTF
TRBJ1-2 TRBV10-3 14 many TRBD1 TGTGCCATCAGTGACGCGTTGACAGGGAATGGCTACACCTTC CAISDALTGNGYTF
TRBJ2-4 TRBV29-1 15 . TRBD1 TGCAGCGTTGAACCAGACAGGGGGCGGAAAGAGACCCGGTACTTC CSVEPDRGRKETRYF
TRBJ1-1 TRBV29-1 12 many . TGCAGCGAACAGAGATCGAACACTGAAGCTTTCTTT CSEQRSNTEAFF
TRBJ1-1 TRBV7-9 12 few . TGTGCCAGCAGTCTCATGAACACTGAAGCTTTCTTT CASSLMNTEAFF
TRBJ2-3 TRBV10-3 14 many . TGTGCCATCAGTGTACAGGGTGGCACAGATACGCAGTATTTT CAISVQGGTDTQYF
TRBJ2-7 TRBV5-1 15 . TRBD2 TGCGCCAGCAGCAGATGGGCGGGAGCTCTGTACGAGCAGTACTTC CASSRWAGALYEQYF
TRBJ2-7 TRBV28 17 few TRBD1 TGTGCCAGCAGGATTATATCCCCGGGACAGGGCATTGTCGAGCAGTACTTC CASRIISPGQGIVEQYF
TRBJ2-7 TRBV2 11 . . TGTGCCAGCAGTGAGGGCAGTACCCAGTACTTC CASSEGSTQYF
TRBJ2-7 TRBV21-1 15 . . TGTGCCAGCAGCAAAGCGCCCAGGACCTTTTACGAGCAGTACTTC CASSKAPRTFYEQYF
TRBJ2-3 TRBV9 14 many . TGTGCCAGCAGCGTTAGCGGGACAGCAGATACGCAGTATTTT CASSVSGTADTQYF
TRBJ2-1 TRBV5-1 17 . TRBD2 TGCGCCAGCAGCTTGCCGGAAACTAGCGGGGGGTTAGATGAGCAGTTCTTC CASSLPETSGGLDEQFF
TRBJ2-2 TRBV3-1 16 . . TGTGCCAGCAGCCGAGAGGAGGGGTCGAACACCGGGGAGCTGTTTTTT CASSREEGSNTGELFF
TRBJ2-1 TRBV20-1 13 . TRBD2 TGCAGTGCTTATGGGACTAGCTACAATGAGCAGTTCTTC CSAYGTSYNEQFF
TRBJ1-1 TRBV20-1 14 . . TGCAGTGCTAATATTAGGAGTCGAAACACTGAAGCTTTCTTT CSANIRSRNTEAFF
TRBJ1-2 TRBV6-5 14 few . TGTGCCAGCACCCGGACAAGATTTAACTATGGCTACACCTTC CASTRTRFNYGYTF
TRBJ2-7 TRBV7-2 13 . TRBD1 TGTGCCAGCAGCTCCCTCGACAGGGACGAGCAGTACTTC CASSSLDRDEQYF
TRBJ2-3 TRBV5-4 13 once . TGTGCCAGCAGCTCACCGGACACAGATACGCAGTATTTT CASSSPDTDTQYF
TRBJ2-1 TRBV10-3 12 . . TGTGCCATCAGTGAGTGGCGAAATGAGCAGTTCTTC CAISEWRNEQFF
TRBJ2-5 TRBV27 16 once . TGTGCCAGCAGCGAAGGGACCCTAATTTTCCAAGAGACCCAGTACTTC CASSEGTLIFQETQYF
TRBJ1-3 TRBV4-2 19 . . TGTGCCAGCAGCCAAGACTCCAAGGGTGGAGTGGGCTCTGGAAACACCATATATTTT CASSQDSKGGVGSGNTIYF
TRBJ2-5 TRBV7-9 14 . . TGTGCCAGCAGCTTAAACTGGGGACGAGAGACCCAGTACTTC CASSLNWGRETQYF
TRBJ2-7 TRBV4-3 13 few . TGCGCCAGCAGCCAAGAGCAGGGCTACGAGCAGTACTTC CASSQEQGYEQYF
TRBJ2-2 TRBV12-3/TRBV12-4 15 once TRBD1 TGTGCCAGCACCAGACAGGGGGGAAACACCGGGGAGCTGTTTTTT CASTRQGGNTGELFF
TRBJ1-1 TRBV7-9 13 . . TGTGCCAGCAGCCCCCCGGGCGATTCCACGGCTTTCTTT CASSPPGDSTAFF
TRBJ2-3 TRBV7-2 15 . TRBD1 TGTGCCAGCAGCTTTGACAGGGTGGGCGCAGATACGCAGTATTTT CASSFDRVGADTQYF
TRBJ2-1 TRBV20-1 15 . TRBD2 TGCAGTGCTAGTCCAATGACTAGCGGGGGTGATGAGCAGTTCTTC CSASPMTSGGDEQFF
TRBJ1-2 TRBV20-1 12 . . TGCAGTGCTAGGGCTGGATACTATGGCTACACCTTC CSARAGYYGYTF
TRBJ1-6 TRBV20-1 13 once TRBD1 TGCCGTGCCGGACAGGGGGCGGGTTCACCCCTCCACTTT CRAGQGAGSPLHF
TRBJ2-5 TRBV4-2 15 once TRBD2 TGTGCCAGCAGCCAATGGGGACTAGCGGGCAATGCGCAGTACTTC CASSQWGLAGNAQYF
TRBJ1-5 TRBV29-1 13 . . TGCAGCGTTGCTCAGGGTCTGGGCCAGCCCCAGCATTTT CSVAQGLGQPQHF
TRBJ1-1 TRBV3-1 13 . . TGTGCCAGCAGCCCCCTGGGAGGCACTGAAGCTTTCTTT CASSPLGGTEAFF
TRBJ1-6 TRBV10-3 14 . TRBD1 TGTGCCATCAGTCCGGGACAGGGTAATTCACCCCTCCACTTT CAISPGQGNSPLHF
TRBJ2-3 TRBV6-2/TRBV6-3 11 few . TGTGCCAGCACCTATGGGGCCACGCAGTATTTT CASTYGATQYF
TRBJ2-3 TRBV4-3 18 . TRBD2 TGCGCCAGCAGCCAAGATCGGATAGCGGGAGGGTACACAGATACGCAGTATTTT CASSQDRIAGGYTDTQYF
TRBJ2-1 TRBV11-2 15 few TRBD2 TGTGCCAGCAGCTTAGAGCGGGGGGCCTACAATGAGCAGTTCTTC CASSLERGAYNEQFF
TRBJ2-3 TRBV20-1 15 few . TGCAGTGCTAGAAGGGATCAGGCTGCCTCAGATACGCAGTATTTT CSARRDQAASDTQYF
TRBJ2-5 TRBV27 15 few . TGTGCCAGCAGTCCAGACTTACACCACAGTGAGACCCAGTACTTC CASSPDLHHSETQYF
TRBJ2-1 TRBV20-1 16 . TRBD2 TGCAGTGCTAGATTGGGGCTAGCGGGGACTTACAATGAGCAGTTCTTC CSARLGLAGTYNEQFF